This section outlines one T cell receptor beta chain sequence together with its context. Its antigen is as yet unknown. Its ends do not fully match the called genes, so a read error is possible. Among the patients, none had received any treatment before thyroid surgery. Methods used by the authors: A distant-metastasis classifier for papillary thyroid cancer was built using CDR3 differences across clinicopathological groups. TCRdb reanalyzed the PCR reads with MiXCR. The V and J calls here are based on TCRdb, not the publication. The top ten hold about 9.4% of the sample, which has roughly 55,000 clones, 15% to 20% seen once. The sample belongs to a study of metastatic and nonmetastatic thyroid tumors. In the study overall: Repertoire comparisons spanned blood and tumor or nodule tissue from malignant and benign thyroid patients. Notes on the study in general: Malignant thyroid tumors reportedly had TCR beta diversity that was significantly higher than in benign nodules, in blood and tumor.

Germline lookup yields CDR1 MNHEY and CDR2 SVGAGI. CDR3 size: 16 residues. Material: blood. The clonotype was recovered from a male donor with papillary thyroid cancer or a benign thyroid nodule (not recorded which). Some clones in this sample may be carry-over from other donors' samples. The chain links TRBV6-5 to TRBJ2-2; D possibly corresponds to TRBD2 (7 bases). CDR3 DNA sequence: TGTGCCAGCACTTCGGGAGGCTCGTGGGACACCGTGGAGCTGTTTTTT. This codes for CASTSGGSWDTVELFF.